This T cell receptor (beta chain) was profiled in a study of cytomegalovirus exposure and HLA in healthy donors. Study-level information: Among several hundred genotyped donors, about 83% fell in the Caucasian-associated ancestry cluster.

Findings and limits, study-wide: Later on, an analysis tied 15,000 to 20,000 TCR beta sequences to HLA alleles at 0.05 false discovery rate. Among immune exposure information, only CMV serostatus was available.

The germline V gene encodes CDR1 SGHNT and CDR2 YYREEE (reference sequence). The CDR3 runs to 14 residues. V was pared by 3 bases and J by 7 bases, with 13 bases between. PCR was performed using 60 Vbeta and 13 Jbeta primers. TCRdb's table, derived via immunoSEQ multiplex PCR, lists solely in-frame clones and lacks some. The table shows some 160,000 clones, with around 79% occurring only once. Comments on this clone: Antigen: not known.

The TCR originated in a woman between 40 and 55 years old in good health and CMV-seronegative. Sequences were obtained from PBMCs. V and J are TRBV5-4 and TRBJ1-4; TRBD1 might be the D (6 bases). CDR3 DNA: TGTGCCAGCAGCTCAGGACAGCGATCTGAAAAACTGTTTTTT. Amino acid sequence: CASSSGQRSEKLFF.